This TCR beta chain was sequenced in a study of memory CD4+ T cells and cytomegalovirus serostatus. Generated by immunoSEQ multiplex PCR, the TCRdb table keeps only in-frame clones and is missing some. This sample yields approximately 50,000 clones, of which around four fifths are seen a single time; about 0.7% belongs to the top ten. This clone showed up just once. The target antigen is unknown. The CDR3 runs to 15 residues. V was clipped by 2 bases and J by 3 bases, with 8 bases between them. Germline assignment: CDR1 SGHTA and CDR2 FQGNSA. Broader study findings: Each of 67 CMV-associated TCRbeta sequences occurred in one to five individuals.

The sort gate was single viable CD3+CD4+CD8-CD45RO+ cells for memory CD4+ T cells. The TCR originated in an adult in good health and CMV-seronegative. V usage is TRBV7-2 and J usage is TRBJ2-6, with D unresolved. Sequences were obtained from memory CD4+ T cells from blood. The CDR3 sequence is CASSLLVSGANVLTF. CDR3 DNA: TGTGCCAGCAGCTTACTCGTTAGTGGGGCCAACGTCCTGACTTTC.